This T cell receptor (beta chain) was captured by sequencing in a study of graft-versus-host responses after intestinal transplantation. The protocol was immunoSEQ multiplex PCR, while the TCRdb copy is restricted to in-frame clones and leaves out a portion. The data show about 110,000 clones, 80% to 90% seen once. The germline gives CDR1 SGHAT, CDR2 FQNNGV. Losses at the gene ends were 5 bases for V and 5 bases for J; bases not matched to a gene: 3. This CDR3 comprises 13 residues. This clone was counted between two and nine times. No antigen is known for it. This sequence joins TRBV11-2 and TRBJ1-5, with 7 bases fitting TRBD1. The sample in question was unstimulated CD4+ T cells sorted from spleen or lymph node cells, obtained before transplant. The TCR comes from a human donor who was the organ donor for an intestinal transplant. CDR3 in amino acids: CASSGDRDQPQHF. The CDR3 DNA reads TGTGCCAGCAGCGGCGACAGGGATCAGCCCCAGCATTTT.